One and the same sample provided the 29 T cell receptor beta chains below, sequenced in a study of technical replicates of blood from several donors. The repertoire was sequenced with immunoSEQ multiplex PCR; TCRdb's copy has only in-frame clones and lacks some. This sample has roughly 80,000 clones, with approximately 94% found just once. Sequenced sample: T cells isolated from PBMCs. The receptor source for this set is a human donor in good health.

The chain employs TRBV19 and TRBJ2-7, with D uncertain. The CDR3 extends over 14 amino acids. Germline lookup yields CDR1 LNHDA and CDR2 SQIVND (reference sequence). V dropped 3 bases and J dropped 0 bases, with 9 bases sitting between them. CDR3 sequence (DNA): TGTGCCAGTAGTATCGGCGGATCCTCCTACGAGCAGTACTTC. Its protein product is CASSIGGSSYEQYF.

V is TRBV11-2 and J is TRBJ2-7, with TRBD1 identical over 10 bases. The CDR3 contains 16 residues. V lost 3 bases and J lost 2; bases outside the gene matches: 7. CDR1 is SGHAT, CDR2 FQNNGV, per germline. The CDR3 reads CASSFRGTGVTYEQYF. The DNA for the CDR3 is TGTGCCAGCAGCTTTAGGGGGACAGGGGTAACCTACGAGCAGTACTTC.

The chain joins TRBV6-6 to TRBJ2-3; D is ambiguous. The V end was cut by 0 bases, the J end by 3 bases, with 7 bases between. CDR3 length: 14 amino acids. The germline CDR1 and CDR2 sequences are MNHNY and SVGAGI (reference sequence). CDR3 region: CASSYSASTDTQYF. CDR3 DNA: TGTGCCAGCAGTTACTCGGCCAGTACAGATACGCAGTATTTT.

This clone was counted once. The V call is TRBV23-1, the J call TRBJ2-7, with TRBD1 identical over 7 bases. TRBV23-1 belongs to the ORF category, with a function that is uncertain. Trimming at V came to 0 bases and at J to 0 bases, leaving 5 bases not matched to a gene. CDR3 length: 16 residues. The CDR3 DNA reads TGCGCCAGCAGTCAATCGGGACAGATTTTCTCCTACGAGCAGTACTTC. Translation gives CASSQSGQIFSYEQYF.

The rearrangement joins TRBV5-6 to TRBJ2-7, with D possibly TRBD2 on 6 matching bases. Per the germline V gene, CDR1 is SGHDT and CDR2 is YYEEEE. With 7 bases removed from V and 5 bases from J, the gap between germline ends came to 13 bases. This CDR3 region has 12 residues. CDR3 sequence reads: CASPLGGHEQYF. In DNA, the CDR3 is TGTGCCAGCCCCCTGGGGGGACACGAGCAGTACTTC.

The chain recombines TRBV9 with TRBJ2-7; 8 bases match TRBD2. This CDR3 has 15 amino acids. Germline V gene data show CDR1 as SGDLS and CDR2 as YYNGEE. V shed 3 bases, J shed 7 bases, and the junction held 12 bases outside the gene matches. In DNA, the CDR3 is TGTGCCAGCAGCGGGTCGGGACTAGGTTCTGGGGAGCAGTACTTC. Its translation: CASSGSGLGSGEQYF.

The genes are TRBV7-2 and TRBJ2-5; 9 bases fit TRBD1. V shed 5 bases, J shed 3 bases, and the junction held 7 bases outside the gene matches. The CDR3 sequence is 15 residues long. Germline loops: CDR1 SGHTA, CDR2 FQGNSA. The CDR3 spells CASSQQRTGEETQYF. The CDR3 bases are TGTGCCAGCAGCCAACAGAGGACAGGGGAAGAGACCCAGTACTTC.

This clone occurred a few times. The genes are TRBV5-4 and TRBJ2-2, with D possibly matching TRBD1 (6 bases). Deletions cut 2 bases from V and 3 bases from J, with 11 bases between. The CDR3 is 15 amino acids. Germline V CDR1 and CDR2: SGHNT, YYREEE (reference sequence). CDR3 sequence (DNA): TGTGCCAGCAGCTTTACAGGGATTTACACCGGGGAGCTGTTTTTT. This sequence encodes CASSFTGIYTGELFF.

V gene TRBV6-5 combines with J gene TRBJ2-5; D not certain. CDR1 is MNHEY, CDR2 SVGAGI, per germline. CDR3 length equals 16 residues. Deletions cut 2 bases from V and 0 bases from J, with 13 bases between. The CDR3 spells CASSYLPTQYQETQYF. For the CDR3, the DNA is TGTGCCAGCAGTTACCTCCCCACACAGTACCAAGAGACCCAGTACTTC.

The chain has TRBV28 and TRBJ1-5, with D maybe TRBD1 (6 bases). CDR3 length: 17 residues. Germline assignment: CDR1 MDHEN and CDR2 SYDVKM. V dropped 4 bases and J dropped 6 bases, with 22 bases sitting between them. The CDR3 DNA follows: TGTGCCAGCAGTTCTATTAATCAGGGGTTAAATGGTCAGCCCCAGCATTTT. It specifies CASSSINQGLNGQPQHF.

This chain links TRBV28 with TRBJ2-5; TRBD1 matches at 9 bases. The CDR3 sequence is 16 residues long. Germline lookup yields CDR1 MDHEN and CDR2 SYDVKM. J gave up 6 bases and V 4 bases, and 12 bases lay outside the gene matches. CDR3 in amino acids: CASSSTYTGGLKTQYF. The DNA for the CDR3 is TGTGCCAGCAGTTCGACTTATACAGGGGGCTTAAAGACCCAGTACTTC. Full variable domain (remainder filled in from reference TRBV28 and TRBJ2-5): DVKVTQSSRYLVKRTGEKVFLECVQDMDHENMFWYRQDPGLGLRLIYFSYDVKMKEKGDIPEGYSVSREKKERFSLILESASTNQTSMYLCASSSTYTGGLKTQYFGPGTRLLVL.

V gene TRBV19 combines with J gene TRBJ1-1; TRBD1 aligns across 8 bases. V shed 7 bases, J shed 5 bases, and the junction held 9 bases outside the gene matches. Per the germline V gene, CDR1 is LNHDA and CDR2 is SQIVND (reference sequence). The CDR3 has 14 residues. The CDR3 DNA reads as TGTGCCAGTAATAGGCAGGGGGCTTGGACTGAAGCTTTCTTT. Amino acids: CASNRQGAWTEAFF.

The chain employs TRBV20-1 and TRBJ2-7; 7 bases agree with TRBD2. This CDR3 is 11 amino acids long. The germline V gene has CDR1 DFQATT and CDR2 SNEGSKA (reference sequence). Unmatched junction bases numbered 2, after V lost 3 bases and J lost 6 bases. The CDR3 DNA reads TGCAGTGCTAGGCTAGCGGTCGAGCAGTACTTC. Translating gives CSARLAVEQYF.

The chain recombines TRBV28 with TRBJ2-7; 7 bases agree with TRBD2. Germline trimming cut 11 bases from V and 4 bases from J; bases unmatched to any gene: 14. The CDR3 spans 14 residues. Germline V lookup: CDR1 MDHEN, CDR2 SYDVKM. The chain's CDR3 is CASLQAGEVYEQYF. DNA for the CDR3: TGTGCCTCTCTTCAGGCGGGAGAGGTGTACGAGCAGTACTTC.

The rearrangement links TRBV6-5 to TRBJ2-3; 11 positions match TRBD2. After removal of 2 bases from V and 1 base from J, the junction contained 2 bases not matched to a gene. Germline CDR1 MNHEY, CDR2 SVGAGI. The CDR3 totals 16 residues. CDR3 sequence: CASSYGTSGRTDTQYF. CDR3 coding DNA: TGTGCCAGCAGTTACGGGACTAGCGGACGCACAGATACGCAGTATTTT.

The genes are TRBV5-1 and TRBJ1-2; D is perhaps TRBD1 (6 bases). This CDR3 has 14 amino acids. CDR1 and CDR2 from the germline V gene are SGHRS and YFSETQ. Trimming removed 0 bases at V and 8 bases at J, with 14 bases between. The CDR3 spells CASSLEGEVRGYTF. The CDR3 DNA sequence: TGCGCCAGCAGCTTGGAGGGGGAAGTACGGGGCTACACCTTC.

The V and J genes are TRBV2 and TRBJ2-4; tentative D call: TRBD1 (7 bases). Trimming stripped 6 bases from V and 4 bases from J, with 16 bases between. The germline gives CDR1 SNHLY, CDR2 FYNNEI. CDR3 length: 15 residues. The CDR3 coding sequence is TGTGCCAGCAGCCAAGACAGGGAGGCAAAAAACATTCAGTACTTC. This encodes CASSQDREAKNIQYF.

This chain uses TRBV30 with TRBJ1-3; D is ambiguous. The V and J ends lost 0 bases and 8 bases respectively, with 14 bases between them. Germline V lookup: CDR1 GTSNPN, CDR2 SVGIG (reference sequence). There are 14 residues in the CDR3. The CDR3 DNA reads as TGTGCCTGGAGTGTACCCCCTCTTTCGGACACCATATATTTT. Amino acids: CAWSVPPLSDTIYF.

The CDR3 bases are TGTGCCAGTAGCCCGACAGTTACGAACACTGAAGCTTTCTTT. Protein: CASSPTVTNTEAFF. The chain is built from TRBV19 and TRBJ1-1; possibly TRBD1 for D (5 bases). This CDR3 region has 14 residues. Trimming removed 6 bases at V and 1 base at J, with 12 bases between. Germline CDR1 and CDR2: LNHDA and SQIVND (reference sequence). Combining the CDR3 with reference TRBV19 and TRBJ1-1 gives the whole variable domain DGGITQSPKYLFRKEGQNVTLSCEQNLNHDAMYWYRQDPGQGLRLIYYSQIVNDFQKGDIAEGYSVSREKKESFPLTVTSAQKNPTAFYLCASSPTVTNTEAFFGQGTRLTVV.

This chain links TRBV6-1 with TRBJ2-3; 10 nucleotides line up with TRBD1. J gave up 6 bases and V 9 bases, and 12 bases lay outside the gene matches. The germline CDR1 and CDR2 sequences are MNHNS and SASEGT. The CDR3 is 15 residues long. The CDR3 DNA is TGTGCCAGTGACCGACAGGGGGCCGCCCGGGATACGCAGTATTTT. It encodes CASDRQGAARDTQYF.

The chain links TRBV6-5 to TRBJ2-5; possibly TRBD2 for D (5 bases). In germline, CDR1 is MNHEY, CDR2 SVGAGI. The CDR3 is 16 residues long. V shed 0 bases and J shed 2 bases, with 13 bases lying between them. CDR3: CASSYSVPGGQETQYF. The CDR3 region has the DNA TGTGCCAGCAGTTACTCGGTTCCGGGCGGGCAAGAGACCCAGTACTTC.

V is TRBV7-3 and J is TRBJ1-1; TRBD1 agrees at 9 bases. This CDR3 has 14 amino acids. V shed 2 bases and J 5 bases; nucleotides not matched to a gene: 3. Germline V gene data show CDR1 as SGHTA and CDR2 as FQGTGA. The CDR3 region has the DNA TGTGCCAGCAGCTTAGGGACAGGGAGGACTGAAGCTTTCTTT. Translated, it gives CASSLGTGRTEAFF. The whole variable domain, filled in from reference TRBV7-3 and TRBJ1-1, reads GAGVSQTPSNKVTEKGKYVELRCDPISGHTALYWYRQSLGQGPEFLIYFQGTGAADDSGLPNDRFFAVRPEGSVSTLKIQRTERGDSAVYLCASSLGTGRTEAFFGQGTRLTVV.

This clone was counted only a few times. The chain employs TRBV27 and TRBJ1-1; D is unclear. Germline CDR1 reads MNHEY; CDR2 reads SMNVEV (reference sequence). V lost 9 bases and J lost 1, with 9 bases in between. This CDR3 has 12 amino acids. This CDR3 is CASKAGNTEAFF. CDR3 coding DNA: TGTGCCAGTAAAGCGGGGAACACTGAAGCTTTCTTT.

This chain connects TRBV7-9 to TRBJ2-3; 14 bases agree with TRBD2. The trim removed 1 base at V and 2 bases at J, leaving 5 bases unmatched. This CDR3 has 18 residues. Germline V gene data show CDR1 as SEHNR and CDR2 as FQNEAQ (reference sequence). In nucleotides, the CDR3 is TGTGCCAGCAGCTTAGGGACTAGCGGGAGGACCTACACAGATACGCAGTATTTT. It encodes CASSLGTSGRTYTDTQYF. The full variable domain, completed using reference TRBV7-9 and TRBJ2-3, is DTGVSQNPRHKITKRGQNVTFRCDPISEHNRLYWYRQTLGQGPEFLTYFQNEAQLEKSRLLSDRFSAERPKGSFSTLEIQRTEQGDSAMYLCASSLGTSGRTYTDTQYFGPGTRLTVL.

The CDR3 loop reads CASSPNEQYF. In DNA form, the CDR3 reads TGTGCCAGCAGCCCAAACGAGCAGTACTTC. The chain uses TRBV7-9 and TRBJ2-7; no clear D gene. The germline V gene encodes CDR1 SEHNR and CDR2 FQNEAQ (reference sequence). The V and J ends lost 5 bases and 5 bases respectively, with 4 bases between them. The CDR3 runs to 10 residues. The full variable domain, completed using reference TRBV7-9 and TRBJ2-7, is DTGVSQNPRHKITKRGQNVTFRCDPISEHNRLYWYRQTLGQGPEFLTYFQNEAQLEKSRLLSDRFSAERPKGSFSTLEIQRTEQGDSAMYLCASSPNEQYFGPGTRLTVT.

The chain couples TRBV18 to TRBJ1-4; D gene unclear. The CDR3 is 19 residues long. Germline CDR1 and CDR2: KGHSH and LQKENI. Trimming stripped 6 bases from V and 3 bases from J, with 26 bases between. CDR3 sequence: CASSPPLEDPGWANEKLFF. The CDR3 coding sequence is TGTGCCAGCTCCCCCCCTCTTGAGGATCCGGGGTGGGCTAATGAAAAACTGTTTTTT. Supplemented by reference TRBV18 and TRBJ1-4, the full variable domain reads NAGVMQNPRHLVRRRGQEARLRCSPMKGHSHVYWYRQLPEEGLKFMVYLQKENIIDESGMPKERFSAEFPKEGPSILRIQQVVRGDSAAYFCASSPPLEDPGWANEKLFFGSGTQLSVL.

The chain recombines TRBV4-1 with TRBJ1-5, with 10 bases lining up with TRBD1. The CDR3 is 17 amino acids. CDR1 and CDR2 (germline): MGHRA, YSYEKL. J was trimmed by 4 bases and V by 0 bases; bases with no gene match: 6. The CDR3 nucleotides read TGCGCCAGCAGCCAAGATAAGGACAGGGGGGGGAATCAGCCCCAGCATTTT. As protein: CASSQDKDRGGNQPQHF.

The V and J genes are TRBV18 and TRBJ1-5; unclear D gene. V was clipped by 6 bases and J by 2 bases, with 11 bases between them. The germline V gene has CDR1 KGHSH and CDR2 LQKENI. This CDR3 has 14 residues. CDR3 in DNA: TGTGCCAGCTCGCCCGCAGATCGCAATCAGCCCCAGCATTTT. Translated: CASSPADRNQPQHF. Using reference TRBV18 and TRBJ1-5 for the parts outside the CDR3, the full variable domain is NAGVMQNPRHLVRRRGQEARLRCSPMKGHSHVYWYRQLPEEGLKFMVYLQKENIIDESGMPKERFSAEFPKEGPSILRIQQVVRGDSAAYFCASSPADRNQPQHFGDGTRLSIL.

Written as DNA, the CDR3 is TGTGCCAGCAGCTTGACAGTCTCTGGAAACACCATATATTTT. This codes for CASSLTVSGNTIYF. J is TRBJ1-3 and V is TRBV5-6; D unclear. The CDR3 extends over 14 amino acids. Germline assignment: CDR1 SGHDT and CDR2 YYEEEE. The V end lost 1 base, the J end lost 0 bases, and 5 bases lay between the germline ends.